The 8 T cell receptor beta chains below all came from one sample that was sequenced in a study of blood T cell repertoires in COVID-19. Generated by immunoSEQ multiplex PCR, the TCRdb table keeps only in-frame clones and is missing some. The table has 150,000 to 200,000 clones, about 88% seen once. Specimen: peripheral blood. The receptors were gathered from a human donor in a cohort sampled during active COVID-19.

The V call is TRBV2, the J call TRBJ2-7; the D gene is possibly TRBD1 (5 bases). CDR1 is SNHLY and CDR2 is FYNNEI in the germline V gene. V shed 7 bases and J shed 3 bases, with 10 bases lying between them. There are 12 residues in the CDR3. This CDR3 is CASKKTDYEQYF. The CDR3 DNA reads TGTGCCAGCAAGAAGACAGACTACGAGCAGTACTTC.

This chain joins TRBV6-1 and TRBJ1-5; D remains ambiguous. V was pared by 3 bases and J by 8 bases, with 11 bases between. Germline V CDR1 and CDR2: MNHNS, SASEGT. The CDR3 length is 13 residues. CDR3 loop: CASSDSLSEPQHF. In DNA form, the CDR3 reads TGTGCCAGCAGTGATAGTTTATCGGAGCCCCAGCATTTT.

The chain uses TRBV5-4 and TRBJ2-7, with D unresolved. Germline V gives CDR1 SGHNT, CDR2 YYREEE (reference sequence). The ends were cut back, 3 bases at V and 7 bases at J, with 8 bases in the middle. This CDR3 comprises 11 residues. The CDR3 sequence: CASSSSNEQYF. The CDR3 DNA follows: TGTGCCAGCAGCTCCTCTAATGAGCAGTACTTC.

The J gene is TRBJ2-1, the V gene TRBV25-1, with D possibly TRBD2 on 6 matching bases. The V gene's germline CDR1 is MGHDK and CDR2 SYGVNS. Trimming removed 7 bases at V and 3 bases at J, with 19 bases between. CDR3 size: 16 residues. The CDR3 nucleotides read TGTGCCAGCACGGGGGATTATCGAGGGGTCTACAATGAGCAGTTCTTC. Translating gives CASTGDYRGVYNEQFF.

This clone was picked up one time. The chain is built from TRBV19 and TRBJ2-3; 7 positions agree with TRBD1. Germline V gene sequence: CDR1 LNHDA, CDR2 SQIVND (reference sequence). V lost 7 bases and J lost 3; bases outside the gene matches: 10. CDR3 length equals 15 residues. This CDR3 reads CASTLTGQVTDTQYF. CDR3 nucleotides: TGTGCCAGTACCCTGACCGGACAGGTTACAGATACGCAGTATTTT.

The V call is TRBV11-2, the J call TRBJ1-1, with a possible D match to TRBD1 (6 bases). The CDR3 runs 12 residues. V lost 5 bases, J lost 4 bases, and 8 bases lay in between. Germline CDR1 SGHAT, CDR2 FQNNGV. CDR3: CASSPTGTEAFF. CDR3 nucleotides: TGTGCCAGCAGCCCGACAGGCACTGAAGCTTTCTTT.

V gene TRBV29-1 combines with J gene TRBJ2-7; 7 bases map to TRBD1. Trimming at V came to 5 bases and at J to 2 bases, leaving 3 bases not matched to a gene. Germline V gene data show CDR1 as SQVTM and CDR2 as ANQGSEA. The CDR3 totals 12 residues. In DNA, the CDR3 is TGCAGCGTTTCGGACAGGCCCTACGAGCAGTACTTC. This translates into CSVSDRPYEQYF.

The chain is built from TRBV6-2 or TRBV6-3 and TRBJ2-1; D not certain. Germline CDR1 is MNHEY and CDR2 is SVGEGT. V lost 5 bases and J lost 0, with 11 bases in between. This CDR3 is 15 amino acids long. CDR3 nucleotide sequence: TGTGCCAGCAGTCCGTTTCCCAGCTCCTACAATGAGCAGTTCTTC. This codes for CASSPFPSSYNEQFF.